This passage covers 7 T cell receptor beta chains from one sample sequenced in a study of T cell repertoires in cytomegalovirus infection. From the reads, TCRdb called clonotypes with MiXCR, one entry per CDR3 protein. The profile shows around 530,000 distinct CDR3 sequences, less than 30% of them singletons. The sequenced sample consisted of PBMCs. The receptors originated from a human donor in good health (CMV status not recorded). Some clones in this sample may be carry-over from other donors' samples.

CDR3: CASSPPDGRYEQYF. The CDR3 DNA sequence: TGTGCCAGCAGTCCCCCGGACGGACGCTACGAGCAGTACTTC. The chain uses TRBV28 and TRBJ2-7; D is uncertain. CDR1 and CDR2 from the germline V gene are MDHEN and SYDVKM. This CDR3 comprises 14 residues. The ends were cut back, 5 bases at V and 3 bases at J, with 14 bases in the middle.

The J gene is TRBJ2-1, the V gene TRBV7-2; D possibly corresponds to TRBD2 (6 bases). Per germline, CDR1 SGHTA and CDR2 FQGNSA. The CDR3 covers 15 residues. Trimming took 0 bases from V and 1 from J, leaving 7 bases between them. In DNA form, the CDR3 reads TGTGCCAGCAGCTTAGCGGAGGGGTCCTACAATGAGCAGTTCTTC. The encoded protein is CASSLAEGSYNEQFF.

This clonotype was recorded many times. This chain joins TRBV7-2 and TRBJ2-2; 14 positions agree with TRBD2. The CDR3 is 19 residues long. The germline gives CDR1 SGHTA, CDR2 FQGNSA. The V segment lost 5 bases and the J segment 4 bases; nucleotides outside the gene matches: 12. The CDR3 loop is CASSPSRLAGGPSTGELFF. The CDR3 DNA reads as TGTGCCAGCAGCCCCAGTAGACTAGCGGGAGGGCCAAGCACCGGGGAGCTGTTTTTT.

This clonotype was detected only a few times. The chain links TRBV6-1 to TRBJ1-6; D might be TRBD1 (6 bases). V lost 5 bases to trimming and J lost 9 bases, with 20 bases between them. The CDR3 is made up of 16 amino acids. CDR1 and CDR2 from the germline V gene are MNHNS and SASEGT. CDR3 amino acids: CASSTRTATLSSPLHF. The CDR3 DNA follows: TGTGCCAGCAGTACCCGGACAGCCACATTATCTTCACCCCTCCACTTT.

The V call is TRBV7-9, the J call TRBJ2-2; D remains unclear. The germline V and J ends were trimmed by 6 bases and 14 bases, with 10 bases remaining between them. Looked up from germline, CDR1 is SEHNR and CDR2 is FQNEAQ (reference sequence). The CDR3 covers 10 residues. DNA of the CDR3: TGTGCCAGCAGTTCCGGAGTCCTGTTTTTT. It yields the protein CASSSGVLFF.

This clonotype has more than one count but fewer than ten. The chain links TRBV28 to TRBJ1-1; D unresolved. V was trimmed by 2 bases and J by 7 bases, leaving 11 bases between them. The CDR3 has 13 amino acids. The germline CDR1 and CDR2 sequences are MDHEN and SYDVKM. CDR3 loop: CASSLDSVFEAFF. In DNA, the CDR3 is TGTGCCAGCAGTTTAGACTCCGTTTTTGAAGCTTTCTTT.

This chain links TRBV6-2 or TRBV6-3 with TRBJ1-5; D remains unclear. Germline values: CDR1 MNHEY, CDR2 SVGEGT. V dropped 4 bases and J dropped 9 bases, with 19 bases sitting between them. The CDR3 is made up of 15 amino acids. CDR3 bases: TGTGCCAGCAGTTTGGGATATAAGGGCCCGGGGCCCCAGCATTTT. It codes for CASSLGYKGPGPQHF.